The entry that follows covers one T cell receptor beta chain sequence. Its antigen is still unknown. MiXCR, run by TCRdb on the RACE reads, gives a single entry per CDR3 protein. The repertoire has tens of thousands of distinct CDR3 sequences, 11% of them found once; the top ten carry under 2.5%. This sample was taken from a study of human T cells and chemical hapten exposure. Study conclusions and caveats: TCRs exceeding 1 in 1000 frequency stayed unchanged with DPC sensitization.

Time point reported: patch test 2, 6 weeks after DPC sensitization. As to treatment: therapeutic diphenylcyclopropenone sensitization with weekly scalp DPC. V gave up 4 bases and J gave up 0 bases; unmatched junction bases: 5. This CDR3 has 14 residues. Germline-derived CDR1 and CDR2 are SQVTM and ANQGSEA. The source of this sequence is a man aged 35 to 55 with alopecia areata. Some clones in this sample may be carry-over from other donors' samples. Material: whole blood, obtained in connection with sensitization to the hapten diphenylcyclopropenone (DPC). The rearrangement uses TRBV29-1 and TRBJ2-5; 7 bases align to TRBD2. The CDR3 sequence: CSVASGTYQETQYF. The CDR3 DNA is TGCAGCGTTGCTAGCGGAACGTACCAAGAGACCCAGTACTTC.